Listed below are T cell receptor beta chains from one sample, sequenced in a study of blood T cell repertoires in COVID-19. Generated by immunoSEQ multiplex PCR, the TCRdb table keeps only in-frame clones and is missing some. This sample has under 65,000 clones; approximately 87% occur once, and the top ten carry more than 6%. Sequences were obtained from peripheral blood. These receptors originate from an older woman with COVID-19, enrolled during active disease. Each CDR3 is given with its conserved first and last residue. Fields, in order: D gene, V gene, J gene, clone size, CDR3 protein, CDR3 DNA. A D gene is named only where the DNA matches it firmly. Size values are once, few and many counts, or a class for expanded clones, and some rows have none.

d_call: TRBD2
v_call: TRBV19
j_call: TRBJ2-7
clone_size: .
cdr3_aa: CASRTSGSVVGSEQYF
cdr3_nt: TGTGCCAGTAGGACTAGCGGGAGTGTCGTGGGTTCCGAGCAGTACTTC

d_call: TRBD2
v_call: TRBV6-6
j_call: TRBJ2-1
clone_size: .
cdr3_aa: CASTMMTSGFLNEQFF
cdr3_nt: TGTGCCAGCACCATGATGACTAGCGGGTTTTTAAATGAGCAGTTCTTC

d_call: TRBD1
v_call: TRBV6-4
j_call: TRBJ2-2
clone_size: .
cdr3_aa: CASSIGTATGELFF
cdr3_nt: TGTGCCAGCAGCATAGGGACAGCCACCGGGGAGCTGTTTTTT

d_call: .
v_call: TRBV27
j_call: TRBJ2-1
clone_size: .
cdr3_aa: CASSFLPSAHNEQFF
cdr3_nt: TGTGCCAGCAGTTTTCTACCTAGCGCCCACAATGAGCAGTTCTTC

d_call: .
v_call: TRBV19
j_call: TRBJ2-4
clone_size: .
cdr3_aa: CASSITPEDTKGNIQYF
cdr3_nt: TGTGCCAGTAGTATTACCCCCGAGGACACGAAAGGGAACATTCAGTACTTC

d_call: TRBD2
v_call: TRBV6-5
j_call: TRBJ2-3
clone_size: .
cdr3_aa: CASMKREGFTDTQYF
cdr3_nt: TGTGCCAGCATGAAGCGGGAGGGGTTCACAGATACGCAGTATTTT

d_call: .
v_call: TRBV12-5
j_call: TRBJ1-1
clone_size: .
cdr3_aa: CASGQALKNTEAFF
cdr3_nt: TGTGCTAGTGGCCAAGCCCTAAAGAACACTGAAGCTTTCTTT

d_call: TRBD1
v_call: TRBV2
j_call: TRBJ1-1
clone_size: .
cdr3_aa: CASSTRQGTEAFF
cdr3_nt: TGTGCCAGCAGTACCCGACAGGGAACTGAAGCTTTCTTT

d_call: TRBD1
v_call: TRBV3-1/TRBV3-2
j_call: TRBJ1-1
clone_size: once
cdr3_aa: CASSRWYRGNTEAFF
cdr3_nt: TGTGCCAGCAGCCGTTGGTACAGGGGAAACACTGAAGCTTTCTTT

d_call: .
v_call: TRBV5-1
j_call: TRBJ2-7
clone_size: .
cdr3_aa: CASSFRPAGNTLRVQQYF
cdr3_nt: TGCGCCAGCAGCTTCCGGCCGGCGGGGAATACCCTACGAGTTCAGCAGTACTTC

d_call: .
v_call: TRBV29-1
j_call: TRBJ1-3
clone_size: .
cdr3_aa: CSVSKSSGNTIYF
cdr3_nt: TGCAGCGTCTCTAAGAGCTCTGGAAACACCATATATTTT

d_call: TRBD1
v_call: TRBV19
j_call: TRBJ1-4
clone_size: .
cdr3_aa: CASNPGQGEKLFF
cdr3_nt: TGTGCCAGTAACCCCGGACAGGGCGAAAAACTGTTTTTT

d_call: TRBD1
v_call: TRBV4-1
j_call: TRBJ1-5
clone_size: .
cdr3_aa: CASSQEDRGLIQPQHF
cdr3_nt: TGCGCCAGCAGCCAAGAGGACAGGGGGTTAATCCAGCCCCAGCATTTT

d_call: TRBD1
v_call: TRBV28
j_call: TRBJ1-4
clone_size: .
cdr3_aa: CASNLDRVNEKLFF
cdr3_nt: TGTGCCAGCAACCTAGACAGGGTTAATGAAAAACTGTTTTTT

d_call: TRBD1
v_call: TRBV11-3
j_call: TRBJ2-7
clone_size: .
cdr3_aa: CASSRTGYEQYF
cdr3_nt: TGTGCCAGCAGCCGGACAGGGTACGAGCAGTACTTC

d_call: .
v_call: TRBV10-3
j_call: TRBJ2-4
clone_size: .
cdr3_aa: CAISESTGQGIKNIQYF
cdr3_nt: TGTGCCATCAGTGAGTCAACTGGGCAGGGGATAAAAAACATTCAGTACTTC

d_call: TRBD2
v_call: TRBV9
j_call: TRBJ2-7
clone_size: .
cdr3_aa: CARSVGGEWGYEQYF
cdr3_nt: TGTGCCCGCAGCGTTGGGGGGGAGTGGGGCTACGAGCAGTACTTC

d_call: .
v_call: TRBV30
j_call: TRBJ1-1
clone_size: .
cdr3_aa: CAWDPTGWNTEAFF
cdr3_nt: TGTGCCTGGGACCCGACAGGATGGAACACTGAAGCTTTCTTT

d_call: .
v_call: TRBV2
j_call: TRBJ2-2
clone_size: .
cdr3_aa: CASSEGASFGELFF
cdr3_nt: TGTGCCAGCAGTGAGGGGGCCTCTTTCGGGGAGCTGTTTTTT

d_call: .
v_call: TRBV4-1
j_call: TRBJ2-5
clone_size: .
cdr3_aa: CASSQPNRLETQYF
cdr3_nt: TGCGCCAGCAGCCAACCCAACAGGCTGGAGACCCAGTACTTC

d_call: TRBD1
v_call: TRBV6-1
j_call: TRBJ2-3
clone_size: .
cdr3_aa: CASSEVLGQNTDTQYF
cdr3_nt: TGTGCCAGCAGTGAAGTGTTGGGACAGAACACAGATACGCAGTATTTT

d_call: .
v_call: TRBV27
j_call: TRBJ1-6
clone_size: .
cdr3_aa: CASSLGGGSYNSPLHF
cdr3_nt: TGTGCCAGCAGCTTGGGGGGGGGCTCCTATAATTCACCCCTCCACTTT

d_call: .
v_call: TRBV6-6
j_call: TRBJ1-1
clone_size: .
cdr3_aa: CASSYWEGLNTEAFF
cdr3_nt: TGTGCCAGCAGTTACTGGGAGGGGTTGAACACTGAAGCTTTCTTT

d_call: TRBD1
v_call: TRBV4-1
j_call: TRBJ1-1
clone_size: .
cdr3_aa: CASGPEGQGAQRTEAFF
cdr3_nt: TGCGCCAGCGGTCCAGAGGGACAGGGGGCGCAAAGGACTGAAGCTTTCTTT

d_call: .
v_call: TRBV12-5
j_call: TRBJ1-1
clone_size: .
cdr3_aa: CASGLSNTEAFF
cdr3_nt: TGTGCTAGTGGTTTAAGCAACACTGAAGCTTTCTTT

d_call: TRBD2
v_call: TRBV28
j_call: TRBJ2-1
clone_size: .
cdr3_aa: CASSLAGVGNEQFF
cdr3_nt: TGTGCCAGCAGTTTGGCGGGAGTGGGCAATGAGCAGTTCTTC

d_call: TRBD2
v_call: TRBV3-1/TRBV3-2
j_call: TRBJ2-1
clone_size: .
cdr3_aa: CASSQDGTSGRFEQFF
cdr3_nt: TGTGCCAGCAGCCAAGATGGAACTAGCGGGAGGTTTGAGCAGTTCTTC

d_call: TRBD2
v_call: TRBV5-8
j_call: TRBJ2-1
clone_size: .
cdr3_aa: CASSSPGLNNEQFF
cdr3_nt: TGTGCCAGCAGCTCCCCGGGACTAAACAATGAGCAGTTCTTC

d_call: .
v_call: TRBV28
j_call: TRBJ2-5
clone_size: .
cdr3_aa: CASSLPGSGEKTQYF
cdr3_nt: TGTGCCAGCAGTTTACCAGGGTCGGGCGAAAAGACCCAGTACTTC

d_call: .
v_call: TRBV30
j_call: TRBJ1-4
clone_size: .
cdr3_aa: CAWSVRKQLVEKLFF
cdr3_nt: TGTGCCTGGAGTGTACGCAAGCAACTGGTTGAAAAACTGTTTTTT

d_call: .
v_call: TRBV6-1
j_call: TRBJ1-4
clone_size: .
cdr3_aa: CASSEALLRGAREKLFF
cdr3_nt: TGTGCCAGCAGTGAAGCGCTTCTCAGGGGCGCGAGGGAAAAACTGTTTTTT

d_call: TRBD1
v_call: TRBV6-1
j_call: TRBJ2-4
clone_size: once
cdr3_aa: CASSVTGTGVAKNIQYF
cdr3_nt: TGTGCCAGCAGTGTCACAGGAACAGGGGTAGCCAAAAACATTCAGTACTTC

d_call: .
v_call: TRBV3-1/TRBV3-2
j_call: TRBJ1-1
clone_size: .
cdr3_aa: CASSQVSNMNTEAFF
cdr3_nt: TGTGCCAGCAGCCAAGTAAGCAATATGAACACTGAAGCTTTCTTT

d_call: .
v_call: TRBV2
j_call: TRBJ1-1
clone_size: .
cdr3_aa: CASSFGPGEAFF
cdr3_nt: TGTGCCAGCAGTTTTGGTCCGGGAGAAGCTTTCTTT

d_call: .
v_call: TRBV19
j_call: TRBJ2-5
clone_size: few
cdr3_aa: CASSTDRFFTQYF
cdr3_nt: TGTGCCAGTAGTACCGACAGATTCTTTACCCAGTACTTC

d_call: .
v_call: TRBV29-1
j_call: TRBJ2-1
clone_size: .
cdr3_aa: CSADPGAGVNEQFF
cdr3_nt: TGCAGCGCGGATCCAGGGGCAGGGGTGAATGAGCAGTTCTTC

d_call: .
v_call: TRBV5-1
j_call: TRBJ1-3
clone_size: .
cdr3_aa: CASSFQGSSGNTIYF
cdr3_nt: TGCGCCAGCAGCTTCCAGGGAAGTTCTGGAAACACCATATATTTT

d_call: TRBD1
v_call: TRBV25-1
j_call: TRBJ2-2
clone_size: .
cdr3_aa: CASSEWGQGNTGELFF
cdr3_nt: TGTGCCAGCAGTGAATGGGGACAGGGTAACACCGGGGAGCTGTTTTTT

d_call: TRBD2
v_call: TRBV19
j_call: TRBJ2-3
clone_size: .
cdr3_aa: CASRLLAGVLDTQYF
cdr3_nt: TGTGCCAGTAGACTACTAGCGGGAGTTTTGGATACGCAGTATTTT

d_call: .
v_call: TRBV28
j_call: TRBJ1-1
clone_size: few
cdr3_aa: CASSLQGSTNTEAFF
cdr3_nt: TGTGCCAGCAGTTTACAGGGGAGTACGAACACTGAAGCTTTCTTT

d_call: .
v_call: TRBV6-2/TRBV6-3
j_call: TRBJ2-2
clone_size: .
cdr3_aa: CASSILSATGELFF
cdr3_nt: TGTGCCAGCAGCATACTAAGTGCGACCGGGGAGCTGTTTTTT

d_call: .
v_call: TRBV19
j_call: TRBJ2-3
clone_size: .
cdr3_aa: CASSIAAGPDTQYF
cdr3_nt: TGTGCCAGTAGTATCGCGGCGGGACCAGATACGCAGTATTTT

d_call: .
v_call: TRBV28
j_call: TRBJ1-1
clone_size: .
cdr3_aa: CASSLPMRAMREAFF
cdr3_nt: TGTGCCAGCAGTTTACCCATGAGGGCTATGAGGGAAGCTTTCTTT

d_call: .
v_call: TRBV28
j_call: TRBJ1-5
clone_size: few
cdr3_aa: CASSRRDQPQHF
cdr3_nt: TGTGCCAGCAGCAGGAGGGATCAGCCCCAGCATTTT

d_call: TRBD2
v_call: TRBV6-2/TRBV6-3
j_call: TRBJ2-1
clone_size: .
cdr3_aa: CASSWGLFRDEQFF
cdr3_nt: TGTGCCAGCAGTTGGGGACTATTCCGAGATGAGCAGTTCTTC